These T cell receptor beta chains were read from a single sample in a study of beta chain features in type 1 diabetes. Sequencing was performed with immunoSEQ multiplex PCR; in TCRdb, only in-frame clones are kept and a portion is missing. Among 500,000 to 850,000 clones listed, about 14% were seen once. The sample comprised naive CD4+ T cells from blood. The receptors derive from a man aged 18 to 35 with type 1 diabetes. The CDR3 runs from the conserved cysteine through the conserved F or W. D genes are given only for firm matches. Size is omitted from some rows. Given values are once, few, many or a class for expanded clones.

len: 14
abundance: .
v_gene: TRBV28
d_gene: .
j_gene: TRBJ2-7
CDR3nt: TGTGCCAGCAAGCGGGCCCTCAGCTCCTACGAGCAGTACTTC
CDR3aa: CASKRALSSYEQYF

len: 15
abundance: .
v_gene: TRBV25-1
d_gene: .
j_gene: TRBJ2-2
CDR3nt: TGTGCCAGCAGTGAAACGAGTGGGGCTTACGGGGAGCTGTTTTTT
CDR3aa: CASSETSGAYGELFF

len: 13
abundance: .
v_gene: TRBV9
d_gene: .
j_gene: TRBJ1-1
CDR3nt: TGTGCCAGTAGCGTGGGGAGGGACACTGAAGCTTTCTTT
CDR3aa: CASSVGRDTEAFF

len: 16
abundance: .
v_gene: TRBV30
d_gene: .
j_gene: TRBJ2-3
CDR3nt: TGTGCCTGGAGTTCCAAGGGGGGACAGTTCACAGATACGCAGTATTTT
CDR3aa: CAWSSKGGQFTDTQYF

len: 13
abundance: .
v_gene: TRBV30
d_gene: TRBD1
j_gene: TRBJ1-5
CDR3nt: TGTGCCTGGGGGACAGGCGGCAATCAGCCCCAGCATTTT
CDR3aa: CAWGTGGNQPQHF

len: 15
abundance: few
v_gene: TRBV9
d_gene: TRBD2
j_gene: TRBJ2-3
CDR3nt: TGTGCCAGCAGCGTAGGGAGCGGGGGCACAGATACGCAGTATTTT
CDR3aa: CASSVGSGGTDTQYF

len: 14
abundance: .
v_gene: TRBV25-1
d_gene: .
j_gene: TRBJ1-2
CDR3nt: TGTGCCAGCAGTGAATTTGGGGAGTACTATGGCTACACCTTC
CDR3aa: CASSEFGEYYGYTF

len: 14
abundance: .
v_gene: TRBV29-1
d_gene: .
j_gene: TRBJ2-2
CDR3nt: TGCAGCGTTGGAAGGACTCTGAACACCGGGGAGCTGTTTTTT
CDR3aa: CSVGRTLNTGELFF

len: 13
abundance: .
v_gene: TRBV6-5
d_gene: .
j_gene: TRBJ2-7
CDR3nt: TGTGCCAGCAGTAAGGAAATTTACTACGAGCAGTACTTC
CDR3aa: CASSKEIYYEQYF

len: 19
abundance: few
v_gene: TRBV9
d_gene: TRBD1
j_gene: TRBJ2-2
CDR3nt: TGTGCCAGCAGCGTATTTATTAGGGACGGGACAGGGAACACCGGGGAGCTGTTTTTT
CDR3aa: CASSVFIRDGTGNTGELFF

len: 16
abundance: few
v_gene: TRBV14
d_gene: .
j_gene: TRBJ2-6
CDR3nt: TGTGCCAGCAGCCAAGGGATAGTCCTTGGGGCCAACGTCCTGACTTTC
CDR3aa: CASSQGIVLGANVLTF

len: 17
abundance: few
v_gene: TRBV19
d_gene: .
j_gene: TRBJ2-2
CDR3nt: TGTGCCAGTAGTAGACGGATGGCAGCGGAGAACACCGGGGAGCTGTTTTTT
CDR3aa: CASSRRMAAENTGELFF

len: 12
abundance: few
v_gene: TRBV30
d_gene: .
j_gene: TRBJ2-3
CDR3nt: TGTGCCTGGAAGCCCCCGGGGCCCGCGCAGTATTTT
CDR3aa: CAWKPPGPAQYF

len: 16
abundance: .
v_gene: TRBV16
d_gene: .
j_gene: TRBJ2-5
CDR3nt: TGTGCCAGCAGCCAGGGTTCCAGAACTCACCAAGAGACCCAGTACTTC
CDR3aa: CASSQGSRTHQETQYF

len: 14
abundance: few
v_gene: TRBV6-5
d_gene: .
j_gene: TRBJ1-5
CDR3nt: TGTGCCAGCAGCCAGGGGAGCGAGAATCAGCCCCAGCATTTT
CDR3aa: CASSQGSENQPQHF

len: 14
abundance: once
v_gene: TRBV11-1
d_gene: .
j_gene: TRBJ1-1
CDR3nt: TGTGCCAGCAGCCCTGTGGGCGGTCTCACTGAAGCTTTCTTT
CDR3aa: CASSPVGGLTEAFF

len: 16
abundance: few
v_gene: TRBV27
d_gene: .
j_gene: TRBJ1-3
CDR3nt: TGTGCCAGCAGACGAGTGGGGAGAAATCCTGGAAACACCATATATTTT
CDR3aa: CASRRVGRNPGNTIYF

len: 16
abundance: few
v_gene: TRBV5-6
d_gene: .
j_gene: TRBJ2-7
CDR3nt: TGTGCCAGCAGCTTGGCCAAAGGTCAAGCCCTCTACGAGCAGTACTTC
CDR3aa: CASSLAKGQALYEQYF

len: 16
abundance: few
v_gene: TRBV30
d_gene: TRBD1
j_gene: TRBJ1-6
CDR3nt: TGTGCCTGGAGTCTCCTTACCGGGACAGAGTATTCACCCCTCCACTTT
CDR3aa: CAWSLLTGTEYSPLHF

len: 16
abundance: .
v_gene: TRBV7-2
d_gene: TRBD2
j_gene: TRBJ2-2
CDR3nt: TGTGCCAGCAGCTCCTCTAGCGGGCGATACACCGGGGAGCTGTTTTTT
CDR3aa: CASSSSSGRYTGELFF

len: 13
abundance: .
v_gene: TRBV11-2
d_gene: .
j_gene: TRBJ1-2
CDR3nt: TGTGCCAGCAGCTTAAAGACAAGCTATGGCTACACCTTC
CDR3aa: CASSLKTSYGYTF

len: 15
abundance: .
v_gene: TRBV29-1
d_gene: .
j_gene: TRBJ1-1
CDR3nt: TGCAGCGTTTCTTCCCGGACAGCGCAGAACACTGAAGCTTTCTTT
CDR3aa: CSVSSRTAQNTEAFF

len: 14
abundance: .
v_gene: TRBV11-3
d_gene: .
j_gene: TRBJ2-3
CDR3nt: TGTGCCAGCAGCGCATCTGGGCACACAGATACGCAGTATTTT
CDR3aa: CASSASGHTDTQYF

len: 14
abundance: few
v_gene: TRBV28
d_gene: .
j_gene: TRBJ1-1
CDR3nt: TGTGCCAGCAGCCTCGAGGGTATACGAACTGAAGCTTTCTTT
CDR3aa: CASSLEGIRTEAFF

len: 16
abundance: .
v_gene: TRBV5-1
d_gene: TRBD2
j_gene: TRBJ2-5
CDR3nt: TGCGCCAGCAGCGCCGGGACTAGCGGGAACCAAGAGACCCAGTACTTC
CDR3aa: CASSAGTSGNQETQYF

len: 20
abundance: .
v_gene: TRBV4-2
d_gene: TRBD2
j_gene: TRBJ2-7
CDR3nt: TGTGCCAGCAGCCAACACCCGATTAGCGGGAGGGGACAGAGCTCCTACGAGCAGTACTTC
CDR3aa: CASSQHPISGRGQSSYEQYF

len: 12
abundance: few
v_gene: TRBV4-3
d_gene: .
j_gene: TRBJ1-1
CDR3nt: TGCGCCAGCAGCCTCCAGGGGACGGAAGCTTTCTTT
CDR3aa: CASSLQGTEAFF

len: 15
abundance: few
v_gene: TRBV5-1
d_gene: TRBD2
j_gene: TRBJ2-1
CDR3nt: TGCGCCAGCAGCTTACGGACTAGCGGGGGTGATGAGCAGTTCTTC
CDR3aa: CASSLRTSGGDEQFF

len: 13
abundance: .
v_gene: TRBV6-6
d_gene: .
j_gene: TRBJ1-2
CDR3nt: TGTGCCAGCAGCGGACGCGGTAACTATGGCTACACCTTC
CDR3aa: CASSGRGNYGYTF